This T cell receptor (beta chain) was documented in a study of cytomegalovirus exposure and HLA in healthy donors. PCR involved 60 Vbeta and 13 Jbeta primers. Sequenced by immunoSEQ multiplex PCR; TCRdb stores in-frame clones only, minus some. The sample has roughly 50,000 clones; the top ten hold roughly 25%. Of note for this clone: The target antigen is unknown.

Notes on the study in general: A later analysis found most CMV-associated TCR beta chains apparently HLA-restricted. Some V segments could not be told apart, so they were left out, TRBV6-2 and TRBV6-3 among them.

The CDR3 extends over 15 amino acids. Germline CDR1 reads SGHNT; CDR2 reads YENEEA. The V segment lost 5 bases and the J segment 5 bases; nucleotides outside the gene matches: 5. The receptor was isolated from a man between 40 and 49 years old in good health and CMV-seropositive. The sequenced sample was PBMCs. The chain combines TRBV11-3 with TRBJ2-7; 14 bases match TRBD2. CDR3 sequence reads: CASSPGLAGAHEQYF. The DNA for the CDR3 is TGTGCCAGCAGCCCGGGACTAGCGGGAGCCCACGAGCAGTACTTC.